This passage covers 30 T cell receptor beta chains from one sample sequenced in a study of CD8 T cells in Susac syndrome. RNA totalling roughly 0.45 to 1 ug underwent reverse transcription with random hexamers. TCRdb processed the immunoSEQ multiplex PCR reads anew with MiXCR; each CDR3 protein has one entry. This table holds 400,000 to 550,000 distinct CDR3 sequences, approximately 89% found once. The specimen sequenced was CD8+ T cells from PBMCs. All receptors derive from a human donor with multiple sclerosis.

The J gene is TRBJ2-1, the V gene TRBV4-1; 7 positions agree with TRBD1. CDR3 size: 17 residues. Trimming removed 3 bases from V and 0 bases from J; junction bases left unmatched: 8. In germline, CDR1 is MGHRA, CDR2 YSYEKL. Here the CDR3 DNA reads TGCGCCAGCAGCCAGGAAAAGACAGGGTTCTCCTACAATGAGCAGTTCTTC. It is translated as CASSQEKTGFSYNEQFF.

V gene TRBV7-3 combines with J gene TRBJ2-7; D remains ambiguous. The CDR3 consists of 15 residues. Germline assignment: CDR1 SGHTA and CDR2 FQGTGA. V dropped 1 base and J dropped 2 bases, with 12 bases sitting between them. Here the CDR3 reads CASSLRVRDAYEQYF. As DNA, the CDR3 is TGTGCCAGCAGCTTAAGGGTGAGAGATGCCTACGAGCAGTACTTC. The variable domain in full, completed from reference TRBV7-3 and TRBJ2-7, reads GAGVSQTPSNKVTEKGKYVELRCDPISGHTALYWYRQSLGQGPEFLIYFQGTGAADDSGLPNDRFFAVRPEGSVSTLKIQRTERGDSAVYLCASSLRVRDAYEQYFGPGTRLTVT.

The genes are TRBV27 and TRBJ1-2; unclear D gene. Trimming stripped 0 bases from V and 2 bases from J, with 13 bases between. Germline CDR1 MNHEY, CDR2 SMNVEV (reference sequence). CDR3 length: 16 residues. This CDR3 is CASSLSAAAYNYGYTF. The DNA of the CDR3 is TGTGCCAGCAGTTTATCGGCGGCGGCGTACAACTATGGCTACACCTTC.

CDR3 residues: CASGREGATGELFF. CDR3 DNA: TGTGCCTCCGGGCGGGAGGGGGCCACCGGGGAGCTGTTTTTT. The chain uses TRBV28 and TRBJ2-2; 9 bases match TRBD2. This CDR3 region has 14 residues. Germline loops: CDR1 MDHEN, CDR2 SYDVKM. The V segment lost 11 bases and the J segment 4 bases; nucleotides outside the gene matches: 8.

This clonotype was counted only a few times. The V gene is TRBV6-1, the J gene TRBJ1-5; D not resolved. Germline V lookup: CDR1 MNHNS, CDR2 SASEGT. V lost 1 base to trimming and J lost 1 base, with 8 bases between them. This CDR3 comprises 15 residues. DNA for the CDR3: TGTGCCAGCAGTGAAGACCCAGGAAGCAATCAGCCCCAGCATTTT. Its protein is CASSEDPGSNQPQHF.

The chain links TRBV7-9 to TRBJ2-7; 9 bases align to TRBD1. The CDR3 is made up of 19 amino acids. V was clipped by 4 bases and J by 2 bases; unmatched bases: 18. The germline CDR1 and CDR2 sequences are SEHNR and FQNEAQ (reference sequence). The DNA for the CDR3 is TGTGCCAGCAGCTCCTCCTTAATACAGACAGGGGGACCGCCCTACGAGCAGTACTTC. Its protein product is CASSSSLIQTGGPPYEQYF.

The chain employs TRBV29-1 and TRBJ2-7, with unresolved D. There are 11 residues in the CDR3. The V gene's germline CDR1 is SQVTM and CDR2 ANQGSEA. V lost 1 base to trimming and J lost 4 bases, with 5 bases between them. The CDR3 here is CSVEGEYEQYF. CDR3 nucleotide sequence: TGCAGCGTTGAAGGGGAATACGAGCAGTACTTC.

A single count supports this clonotype. CDR3 sequence: CASTPYQGAGETQYF. CDR3 nucleotide sequence: TGTGCCAGCACCCCTTATCAGGGGGCCGGGGAGACCCAGTACTTC. V and J are TRBV6-1 and TRBJ2-5; 8 nucleotides agree with TRBD1. The J segment lost 5 bases and the V segment lost 7 bases, leaving 12 bases of the junction unmatched. Germline lookup yields CDR1 MNHNS and CDR2 SASEGT. The CDR3 totals 15 residues.

The chain links TRBV3-1 to TRBJ1-1; no definite D call. The CDR3 loop spans 14 amino acids. The germline V gene has CDR1 LGHDT and CDR2 YNNKEL (reference sequence). V was clipped by 4 bases and J by 5 bases, with 14 bases between them. The chain's CDR3 is CASSRTWLTTEAFF. The CDR3 DNA sequence: TGTGCCAGCAGCCGGACCTGGTTGACGACTGAAGCTTTCTTT.

The chain has TRBV7-9 and TRBJ1-2; possible D gene TRBD1, 6 bases. Germline CDR1 and CDR2: SEHNR and FQNEAQ (reference sequence). With 1 base removed from V and 6 bases from J, the gap between germline ends came to 12 bases. This CDR3 contains 14 residues. CDR3 DNA: TGTGCCAGCAGCTTAGGGGACAACAACCATGGCTACACCTTC. Translated: CASSLGDNNHGYTF.

This rearrangement joins TRBV6-5 to TRBJ2-1; D is unresolved. Trimming left V 7 bases short and J 8 bases short, with 15 bases between. This CDR3 has 13 amino acids. CDR1 and CDR2 from the germline V gene are MNHEY and SVGAGI. CDR3 in amino acids: CASTPFPGDEQFF. The CDR3 DNA reads TGTGCCAGCACGCCGTTCCCCGGCGATGAGCAGTTCTTC.

The chain carries TRBV11-1 and TRBJ2-7; the D is unclear. This CDR3 is built from 14 residues. The germline V and J ends were trimmed by 5 bases and 2 bases, with 13 bases remaining between them. Germline CDR1 SGHAT, CDR2 FQDESV (reference sequence). DNA for the CDR3: TGTGCCAGCAGCCTAGGTGAGATACCCTACGAGCAGTACTTC. This translates into CASSLGEIPYEQYF.

This rearrangement joins TRBV2 to TRBJ2-2; 8 bases are shared with TRBD1. The germline gives CDR1 SNHLY, CDR2 FYNNEI. The CDR3 is 16 amino acids. Losses at the gene ends were 5 bases for V and 4 bases for J; bases not matched to a gene: 9. CDR3 nucleotides: TGTGCCAGCAGTTATAACCAGGGGGCGCGCACCGGGGAGCTGTTTTTT. Translated, it gives CASSYNQGARTGELFF. Full variable domain (outside the CDR3, taken from reference TRBV2 and TRBJ2-2): EPEVTQTPSHQVTQMGQEVILRCVPISNHLYFYWYRQILGQKVEFLVSFYNNEISEKSEIFDDQFSVERPDGSNFTLKIRSTKLEDSAMYFCASSYNQGARTGELFFGEGSRLTVL.

This CDR3 reads CASSLIGQNTEAFF. The CDR3, as DNA: TGTGCCAGCAGTTTAATCGGACAGAACACTGAAGCTTTCTTT. V and J are TRBV6-5 and TRBJ1-1; D is perhaps TRBD1 (5 bases). The CDR3 is 14 residues long. V lost 4 bases and J 1 base, leaving 10 bases between the germline ends. Germline lookup yields CDR1 MNHEY and CDR2 SVGAGI.

The rearrangement uses TRBV3-1 and TRBJ2-3; D possibly corresponds to TRBD2 (6 bases). The CDR3 sequence is 17 residues long. Trimming shortened V by 3 bases and J by 2 bases, and 18 bases separated the two germline ends. Germline CDR1 and CDR2: LGHDT and YNNKEL (reference sequence). The DNA for the CDR3 is TGTGCCAGCAGCCATATTTCACGGGGGACCTACACAGATACGCAGTATTTT. Its translation: CASSHISRGTYTDTQYF.

The chain joins TRBV10-2 to TRBJ2-1, with 10 bases that match TRBD1. Germline CDR1 is WSHSY and CDR2 is SAAADI. The CDR3 has 15 residues. The junction had 9 bases not matched to a gene; V was cut back by 4 bases and J by 9 bases. CDR3 nucleotide sequence: TGCGCCAGCAGTGGGCGGGACAGGGGAATTCGTGAGCAGTTCTTC. This sequence encodes CASSGRDRGIREQFF.

The chain couples TRBV30 to TRBJ1-2, with D maybe TRBD1 (5 bases). Germline loops: CDR1 GTSNPN, CDR2 SVGIG (reference sequence). This CDR3 is 13 amino acids long. V gave up 2 bases and J gave up 5 bases, with 12 bases separating them. CDR3 region: CAWSPGTDYGYTF. In DNA, the CDR3 is TGTGCCTGGAGTCCCGGGACGGATTATGGCTACACCTTC. The full variable domain, completed using reference TRBV30 and TRBJ1-2, is SQTIHQWPATLVQPVGSPLSLECTVEGTSNPNLYWYRQAAGRGLQLLFYSVGIGQISSEVPQNLSASRPQDRQFILSSKKLLLSDSGFYLCAWSPGTDYGYTFGSGTRLTVV.

CDR3 DNA sequence: TGTGCCAGCAGCAGGGCAGCCTACGAGCAGTACTTC. As protein: CASSRAAYEQYF. The chain joins TRBV28 to TRBJ2-7, with D perhaps matching TRBD1 (5 bases). Per the germline V gene, CDR1 is MDHEN and CDR2 is SYDVKM. The CDR3 covers 12 residues. Trimming removed 6 bases from V and 2 bases from J, with 8 bases in between.

The rearrangement uses TRBV28 and TRBJ2-7; D assignment may be TRBD1 or TRBD2 (6 bases each). V lost 3 bases and J lost 4, with 19 bases in between. Germline V gene data show CDR1 as MDHEN and CDR2 as SYDVKM. This CDR3 is 16 amino acids long. CDR3: CASSLVPGDTLYEQYF. The CDR3 DNA sequence: TGTGCCAGCAGTTTGGTCCCGGGGGACACCCTTTACGAGCAGTACTTC.

The V gene is TRBV27, the J gene TRBJ1-5; 11 positions agree with TRBD1. This CDR3 comprises 15 residues. Germline V gene lookup returns CDR1 MNHEY and CDR2 SMNVEV (reference sequence). The J segment lost 7 bases and the V segment lost 5 bases, leaving 7 bases of the junction unmatched. The CDR3 DNA is TGTGCCAGCAGTCACCGGGACAGGGGGGACCAGCCCCAGCATTTT. This codes for CASSHRDRGDQPQHF.

This chain joins TRBV6-5 and TRBJ2-7, with TRBD2 matching 9 bases. V gave up 4 bases and J gave up 6 bases; unmatched junction bases: 16. This CDR3 has 17 residues. Germline loops: CDR1 MNHEY, CDR2 SVGAGI. The CDR3 nucleotides read TGTGCCAGCAGTTCCAGTAGCGGGAGTCACCTTCTGGGCGAGCAGTACTTC. It translates to CASSSSSGSHLLGEQYF.

The chain joins TRBV29-1 to TRBJ2-2, with D possibly matching TRBD2 (5 bases). Trimming pared 3 bases from V and 4 bases from J, leaving 12 bases between. This CDR3 contains 14 residues. Looked up from germline, CDR1 is SQVTM and CDR2 is ANQGSEA. The CDR3 nucleotides read TGCAGCGTTGAGGTAGCGTTTGGCACCGGGGAGCTGTTTTTT. Its protein is CSVEVAFGTGELFF.

The rearrangement joins TRBV6-2 or TRBV6-3 to TRBJ2-7, with D maybe TRBD1 (5 bases). The CDR3 sequence is 15 residues long. Germline CDR1 is MNHEY and CDR2 is SVGEGT. Trimming removed 0 bases at V and 0 bases at J, with 9 bases between. For the CDR3, the DNA is TGTGCCAGCAGTTACTCGGGTCAGGGCTCCTACGAGCAGTACTTC. It encodes CASSYSGQGSYEQYF.

The chain is built from TRBV6-5 and TRBJ2-2; perhaps TRBD2 as D (6 bases). Germline V lookup: CDR1 MNHEY, CDR2 SVGAGI. The CDR3 has 16 amino acids. The V gene lost 2 bases and the J gene lost 7 bases, with 17 bases spanning the gap. The CDR3 sequence: CASSYPPGGVSGELFF. CDR3 bases: TGTGCCAGCAGTTACCCACCCGGAGGGGTTAGCGGGGAGCTGTTTTTT.

The chain uses TRBV4-1 and TRBJ2-7, with TRBD2 as a possible D gene (5 bases). CDR1 MGHRA and CDR2 YSYEKL come from the germline V gene. V lost 6 bases and J lost 0, with 15 bases in between. The CDR3 contains 15 residues. The CDR3 reads CASSAGLTSSYEQYF. The CDR3 nucleotides are TGCGCCAGCAGTGCCGGACTTACCAGCTCCTACGAGCAGTACTTC.

The rearrangement joins TRBV12-2 to TRBJ1-1. TRBV12-2 has pseudogene status. The CDR3 has 16 residues. CDR3 bases: TGTGCAAGTCGGCCCCGGGACTACCTCATGAACACTGAAGCTTTCTTT. Translated: CASRPRDYLMNTEAFF.

The V call is TRBV29-1, the J call TRBJ2-1; 9 bases agree with TRBD2. Germline V lookup: CDR1 SQVTM, CDR2 ANQGSEA. With V trimmed by 5 bases and J by 0 bases, 5 bases remained unmatched. CDR3 length equals 15 residues. The chain's CDR3 is CSVRSGGISYNEQFF. For the CDR3, the DNA is TGCAGCGTTCGAAGCGGGGGGATCTCCTACAATGAGCAGTTCTTC.

This chain connects TRBV20-1 to TRBJ1-1, with 7 bases that match TRBD1. V shed 3 bases, J shed 6 bases, and the junction held 7 bases outside the gene matches. Germline V gives CDR1 DFQATT, CDR2 SNEGSKA (reference sequence). The CDR3 extends over 13 amino acids. CDR3 nucleotide sequence: TGCAGTGCTAGTTGGCAGGGGGGGCCTGAAGCTTTCTTT. It codes for CSASWQGGPEAFF.

Concerning this clonotype itself: This may come from a read error, since a much larger clone is one base off. The rearrangement links TRBV2 to TRBJ2-6, with no clear D. Germline-derived CDR1 and CDR2 are SNHLY and FYNNEI. The CDR3 contains 14 residues. Trimming cost V 3 bases and J 2 bases, with 5 bases left between them. The CDR3 loop is CASSDSAGANVLTF. In DNA, the CDR3 is TGTGCCAGCAGTGACAGCGCTGGGGCCAACGTCCTGACTTTC.

The chain carries TRBV4-1 and TRBJ2-5, with D unclear. Germline V lookup: CDR1 MGHRA, CDR2 YSYEKL. This CDR3 comprises 14 residues. Between the trimmed V and J ends, which lost 2 bases and 1 base, there was a span of 8 bases. CDR3 in amino acids: CASSQSGGQETQYF. DNA of the CDR3: TGCGCCAGCAGCCAATCTGGCGGCCAAGAGACCCAGTACTTC.